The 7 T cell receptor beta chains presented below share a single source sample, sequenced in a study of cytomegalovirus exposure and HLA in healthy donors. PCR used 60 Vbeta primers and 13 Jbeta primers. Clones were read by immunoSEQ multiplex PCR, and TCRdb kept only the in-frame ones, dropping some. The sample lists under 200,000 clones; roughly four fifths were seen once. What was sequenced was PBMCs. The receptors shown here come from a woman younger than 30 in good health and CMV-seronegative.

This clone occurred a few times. The CDR3 is CASSQVQGMNSPLHF. The DNA of the CDR3 is TGTGCCAGCAGCCAAGTTCAGGGCATGAATTCACCCCTCCACTTT. The chain has TRBV14 and TRBJ1-6; D possibly corresponds to TRBD1 (5 bases). This CDR3 has 15 amino acids. V lost 1 base, J lost 7 bases, and 11 bases lay in between. Per the germline V gene, CDR1 is SGHDN and CDR2 is FVKESK.

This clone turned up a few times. The CDR3 DNA sequence: TGTGCCAGCAGTTTAAATACGTTGCGGCTCCAAGAGACCCAGTACTTC. It is translated as CASSLNTLRLQETQYF. This rearrangement joins TRBV27 to TRBJ2-5; D remains ambiguous. The length of the CDR3 is 16 residues. Between the trimmed V and J ends, which lost 2 bases and 1 base, there was a span of 14 bases. Per germline, CDR1 MNHEY and CDR2 SMNVEV (reference sequence).

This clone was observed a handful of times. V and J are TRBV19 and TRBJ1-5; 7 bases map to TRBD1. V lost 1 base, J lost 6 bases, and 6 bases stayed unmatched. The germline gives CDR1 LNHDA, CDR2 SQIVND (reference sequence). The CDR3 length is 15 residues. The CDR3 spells CASSIGRPGGQPQHF. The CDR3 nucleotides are TGTGCCAGTAGTATAGGACGGCCAGGGGGTCAGCCCCAGCATTTT.

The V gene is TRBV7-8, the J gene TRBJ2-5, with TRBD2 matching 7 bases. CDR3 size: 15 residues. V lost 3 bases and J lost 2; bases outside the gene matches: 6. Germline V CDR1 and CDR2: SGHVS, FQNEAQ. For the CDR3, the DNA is TGTGCCAGCAGCTTGGGGACTATAGTGCAAGAGACCCAGTACTTC. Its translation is CASSLGTIVQETQYF.

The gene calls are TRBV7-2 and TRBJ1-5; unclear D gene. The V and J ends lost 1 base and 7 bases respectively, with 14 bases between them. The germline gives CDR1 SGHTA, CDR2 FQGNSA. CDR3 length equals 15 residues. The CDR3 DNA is TGTGCCAGCAGCTTAGTCTGGGTAGCAGACCAGCCCCAGCATTTT. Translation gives CASSLVWVADQPQHF.

This CDR3 reads CASSPPDRDEAFF. CDR3 nucleotides: TGTGCCAGCAGCCCGCCGGACAGGGATGAAGCTTTCTTT. This chain uses TRBV5-6 with TRBJ1-1, with 8 bases that match TRBD1. This CDR3 contains 13 residues. Germline CDR1 and CDR2: SGHDT and YYEEEE. V lost 4 bases to trimming and J lost 7 bases; unmatched junction nucleotides: 6.

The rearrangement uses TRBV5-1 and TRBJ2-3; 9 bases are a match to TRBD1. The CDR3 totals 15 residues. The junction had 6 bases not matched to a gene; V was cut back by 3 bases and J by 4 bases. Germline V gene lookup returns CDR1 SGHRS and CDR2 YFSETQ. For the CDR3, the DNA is TGCGCCAGCAGCTCAGGACAGGGGTTTCCAGATACGCAGTATTTT. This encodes CASSSGQGFPDTQYF.